Listed here are 13 T cell receptor beta chains from one sample, sequenced in a study of identical twins. MiXCR was run by TCRdb on the 5' RACE reads, yielding one entry per CDR3 protein. The sample includes approximately 94,000 distinct CDR3 sequences, 5.9% of them seen just once. The specimen was memory T cells sorted from blood. Receptors originate from a woman aged 50 to 60 in good health.

This clonotype was found many times. The V and J genes are TRBV30 and TRBJ2-1; D is uncertain. V was pared by 2 bases and J by 8 bases, with 25 bases between. Germline CDR1 is GTSNPN and CDR2 is SVGIG (reference sequence). The length of the CDR3 is 17 residues. The chain's CDR3 is CAWSRPLLGSPSDEQFF. The CDR3 DNA reads TGTGCCTGGAGTCGACCACTGTTGGGGTCCCCCTCGGATGAGCAGTTCTTC.

In this sample, this clonotype turned up many times. This chain connects TRBV21-1 to TRBJ1-6; TRBD1, the D gene given by the table, was not confirmed from the DNA. TRBV21-1 is marked as a pseudogene. This CDR3 is built from 16 residues. The CDR3 region is CASSKLQGDVNSPLHF. As DNA, the CDR3 is TGTGCCAGCAGCAAATTACAGGGTGACGTTAATTCACCCCTCCACTTT.

This clonotype was picked up many times. The V call is TRBV6-1, the J call TRBJ1-4, with TRBD1 as a possible D gene (6 bases). CDR3 size: 15 residues. The germline V and J ends were trimmed by 6 bases and 5 bases, with 16 bases remaining between them. Germline-derived CDR1 and CDR2 are MNHNS and SASEGT. Here the CDR3 reads CASSLSGGANEKLFF. The CDR3 DNA reads as TGTGCCAGCAGCCTCTCTGGGGGGGCAAATGAAAAACTGTTTTTT.

CDR3 coding DNA: TGTGCCACCAGCAGCAGGTCGCGCCACGAGCAGTACTTC. Translating gives CATSSRSRHEQYF. The V and J genes are TRBV15 and TRBJ2-7; no definite D call. The CDR3 contains 13 residues. V was pared by 3 bases and J by 5 bases, with 11 bases between. Germline V CDR1 and CDR2: LNHNV, YYDKDF (reference sequence).

This rearrangement joins TRBV2 to TRBJ1-6; D call uncertain. CDR1 and CDR2 (germline): SNHLY, FYNNEI. There are 12 residues in the CDR3. The ends were cut back, 7 bases at V and 8 bases at J, with 9 bases in the middle. CDR3 residues: CASTQGDSPLHF. CDR3 sequence (DNA): TGTGCCAGCACCCAAGGCGATTCACCCCTCCACTTT.

The chain is built from TRBV12-3 or TRBV12-4 and TRBJ2-1; D call uncertain. V was trimmed by 6 bases and J by 2 bases, leaving 17 bases between them. There are 16 residues in the CDR3. This CDR3 is CASRPSGVRAYNEQFF. The CDR3 DNA is TGTGCCAGCAGGCCATCCGGCGTACGGGCCTACAATGAGCAGTTCTTC.

V and J are TRBV27 and TRBJ2-7; 7 bases fit TRBD1. Per the germline V gene, CDR1 is MNHEY and CDR2 is SMNVEV (reference sequence). The V and J ends lost 8 bases and 3 bases, in that order; junction bases with no gene match: 13. The CDR3 extends over 15 amino acids. CDR3 loop: CASSLVQGRDYEQYF. The CDR3 nucleotides are TGTGCCAGCTCCTTAGTACAGGGGAGAGACTACGAGCAGTACTTC.

A note on this clonotype: A much bigger clone sits one base away, suggesting this may be a read error. The chain links TRBV11-2 to TRBJ2-2; D unresolved. Deletions cut 5 bases from V and 2 bases from J, with 12 bases between. Per germline, CDR1 SGHAT and CDR2 FQNNGV. The CDR3 contains 15 residues. Here the CDR3 DNA reads TGTGCCAGCAGCCGAATTGACTGCAACACCGGGGAGCTGTTTTTT. This sequence encodes CASSRIDCNTGELFF. Full variable domain (remainder filled in from reference TRBV11-2 and TRBJ2-2): EAGVAQSPRYKIIEKRQSVAFWCNPISGHATLYWYQQILGQGPKLLIQFQNNGVVDDSQLPKDRFSAERLKGVDSTLKIQPAKLEDSAVYLCASSRIDCNTGELFFGEGSRLTVL.

At least ten counts were recorded for this clonotype. The rearrangement links TRBV7-9 to TRBJ2-1; 7 nucleotides match TRBD2. Germline CDR1 is SEHNR and CDR2 is FQNEAQ (reference sequence). This CDR3 is 15 amino acids long. Germline trimming cut 3 bases from V and 6 bases from J; bases unmatched to any gene: 8. The chain's CDR3 is CASSFGAGARNEQFF. CDR3 nucleotides: TGTGCCAGCAGCTTTGGCGCGGGAGCACGCAATGAGCAGTTCTTC.

J is TRBJ1-4 and V is TRBV9; a weak D match, TRBD1 (6 bases). The CDR3 length is 15 residues. Trimming stripped 0 bases from V and 3 bases from J, with 9 bases between. The germline CDR1 and CDR2 sequences are SGDLS and YYNGEE. CDR3 protein: CASSVAGTPNEKLFF. The CDR3 DNA sequence: TGTGCCAGCAGCGTAGCAGGGACACCTAATGAAAAACTGTTTTTT.

This clonotype was counted ten times or more. CDR3 in DNA: TGTGCCAGCCGGAGACAGGGGGCCACTAACTATGGCTACACCTTC. Translated, it gives CASRRQGATNYGYTF. This rearrangement joins TRBV6-5 to TRBJ1-2; 10 bases are a match to TRBD1. Germline lookup yields CDR1 MNHEY and CDR2 SVGAGI. V gave up 8 bases and J gave up 0 bases; unmatched junction bases: 6. CDR3 length equals 15 residues.

This chain links TRBV11-3 with TRBJ2-1; 7 nucleotides align to TRBD2. Germline V gene lookup returns CDR1 SGHNT and CDR2 YENEEA. V lost 4 bases to trimming and J lost 6 bases; unmatched junction nucleotides: 12. The CDR3 has 16 residues. The CDR3 loop is CASSSLSAGVGNEQFF. CDR3 in DNA: TGTGCCAGCAGCTCTCTTTCTGCGGGAGTAGGCAATGAGCAGTTCTTC.

This clonotype came up many times. This rearrangement joins TRBV6-1 to TRBJ2-2; no reliable D call. The CDR3 is made up of 16 amino acids. Germline CDR1 reads MNHNS; CDR2 reads SASEGT. Trimming left V 2 bases short and J 0 bases short, with 10 bases between. CDR3 sequence: CASSERIKANTGELFF. In nucleotides, the CDR3 is TGTGCCAGCAGTGAAAGGATTAAGGCGAACACCGGGGAGCTGTTTTTT.